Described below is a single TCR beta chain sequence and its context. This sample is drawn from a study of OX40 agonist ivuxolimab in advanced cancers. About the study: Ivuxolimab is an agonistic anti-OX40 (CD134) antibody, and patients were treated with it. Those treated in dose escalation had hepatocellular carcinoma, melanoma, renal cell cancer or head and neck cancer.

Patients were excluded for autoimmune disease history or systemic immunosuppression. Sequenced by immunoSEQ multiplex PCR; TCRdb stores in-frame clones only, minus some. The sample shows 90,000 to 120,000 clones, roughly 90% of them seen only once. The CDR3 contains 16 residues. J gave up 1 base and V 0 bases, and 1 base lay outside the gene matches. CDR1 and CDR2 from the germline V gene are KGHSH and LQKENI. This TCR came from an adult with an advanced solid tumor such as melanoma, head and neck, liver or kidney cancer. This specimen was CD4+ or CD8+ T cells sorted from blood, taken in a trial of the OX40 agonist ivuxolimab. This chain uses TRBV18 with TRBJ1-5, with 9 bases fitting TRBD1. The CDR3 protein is CASSPPGQGSNQPQHF. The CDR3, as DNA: TGTGCCAGCTCACCACCGGGACAGGGCAGCAATCAGCCCCAGCATTTT.